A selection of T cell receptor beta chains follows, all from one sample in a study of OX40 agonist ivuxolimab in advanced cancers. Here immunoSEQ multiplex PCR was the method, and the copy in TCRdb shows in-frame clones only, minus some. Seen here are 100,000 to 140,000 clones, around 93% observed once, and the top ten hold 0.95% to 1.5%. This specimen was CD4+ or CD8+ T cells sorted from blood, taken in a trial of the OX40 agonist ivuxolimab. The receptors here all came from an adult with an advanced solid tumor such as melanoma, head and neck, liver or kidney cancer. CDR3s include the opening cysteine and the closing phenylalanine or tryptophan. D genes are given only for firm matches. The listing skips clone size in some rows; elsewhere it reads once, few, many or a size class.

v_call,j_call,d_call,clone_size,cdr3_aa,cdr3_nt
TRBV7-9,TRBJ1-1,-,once,CASSAPLGLRLTEAFF,TGTGCCAGCAGCGCGCCATTAGGGCTACGACTTACTGAAGCTTTCTTT
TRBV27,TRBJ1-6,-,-,CASSFSSRPDSPLHF,TGTGCCAGCAGTTTCTCCTCTCGGCCCGACTCACCCCTCCACTTT
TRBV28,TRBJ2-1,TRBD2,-,CASSSLAGRYNEQFF,TGTGCCAGCAGTTCCCTAGCGGGGAGGTACAATGAGCAGTTCTTC
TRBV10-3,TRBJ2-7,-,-,CAISESAGLLPYEQYF,TGTGCCATCAGTGAGTCCGCGGGACTCCTACCCTACGAGCAGTACTTC
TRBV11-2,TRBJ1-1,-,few,CASSLQFEAFF,TGTGCCAGCAGCTTACAGTTTGAAGCTTTCTTT
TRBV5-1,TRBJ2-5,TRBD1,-,CASSKETGGEETQYF,TGCGCCAGCAGCAAAGAGACAGGGGGCGAGGAGACCCAGTACTTC
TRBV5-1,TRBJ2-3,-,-,CASSLLGTNTDTQYF,TGCGCCAGCAGCTTGCTGGGAACCAACACAGATACGCAGTATTTT
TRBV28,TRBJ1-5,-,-,CASTWSNQPQHF,TGTGCCAGCACTTGGAGCAATCAGCCCCAGCATTTT
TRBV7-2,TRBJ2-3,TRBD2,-,CASSPTSGNTDTQYF,TGTGCCAGCAGCCCCACTAGCGGAAACACAGATACGCAGTATTTT
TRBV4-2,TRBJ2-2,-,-,CASSQDVGHVGTLNTGELFF,TGTGCCAGCAGCCAAGACGTAGGCCATGTCGGGACATTGAACACCGGGGAGCTGTTTTTT
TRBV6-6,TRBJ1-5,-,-,CASRPDSSEPQHF,TGTGCCAGCAGGCCAGACAGCTCCGAGCCCCAGCATTTT
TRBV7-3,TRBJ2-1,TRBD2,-,CASSPPPGTSGYNEQFF,TGTGCCAGCAGCCCCCCTCCCGGGACTAGCGGTTACAATGAGCAGTTCTTC
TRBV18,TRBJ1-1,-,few,CASSPVDLNTEAFF,TGTGCCAGCTCACCGGTCGATCTGAACACTGAAGCTTTCTTT
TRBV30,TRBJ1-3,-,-,CAWSVDGNTIYF,TGTGCCTGGAGTGTAGATGGAAACACCATATATTTT
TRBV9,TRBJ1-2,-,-,CASSLSPQDYGYTF,TGTGCCAGCAGCCTATCTCCACAGGACTATGGCTACACCTTC
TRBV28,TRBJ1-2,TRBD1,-,CASSIFSQGGILGYTF,TGTGCCAGCAGCATCTTTTCCCAGGGGGGCATATTAGGCTACACCTTC
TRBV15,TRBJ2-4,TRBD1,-,CATSGLLGTGFDKNIQYF,TGTGCCACCAGCGGGCTTTTAGGGACAGGGTTTGACAAAAACATTCAGTACTTC
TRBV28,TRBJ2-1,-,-,CASSRTGTATRNEQFF,TGTGCCAGCAGTAGGACCGGGACCGCCACGAGGAATGAGCAGTTCTTC
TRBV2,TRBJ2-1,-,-,CASSDFGGGEQFF,TGTGCCAGCAGTGACTTTGGAGGGGGCGAGCAGTTCTTC
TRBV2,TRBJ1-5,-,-,CASTRSGNQPQHF,TGTGCCAGCACCCGCTCCGGAAATCAGCCCCAGCATTTT
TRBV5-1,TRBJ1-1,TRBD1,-,CASSPQGANTEAFF,TGCGCCAGCAGCCCCCAGGGGGCGAACACTGAAGCTTTCTTT
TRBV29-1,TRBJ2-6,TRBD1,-,CSVTGQGSSGANVLTF,TGCAGCGTAACCGGACAGGGTAGCTCTGGGGCCAACGTCCTGACTTTC
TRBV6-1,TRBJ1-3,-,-,CASSEGTDGRGNTIYF,TGTGCCAGCAGTGAAGGGACAGACGGACGTGGAAACACCATATATTTT
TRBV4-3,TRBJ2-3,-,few,CASSQGGTQTDTQYF,TGCGCCAGCAGCCAAGGAGGGACTCAAACAGATACGCAGTATTTT
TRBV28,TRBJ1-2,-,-,CASSSDRLSYGYTF,TGTGCCAGCAGTTCCGACAGGCTGTCCTATGGCTACACCTTC
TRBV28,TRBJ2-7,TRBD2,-,CASSRDLAGQYEQYF,TGTGCCAGCAGCCGAGATCTAGCGGGACAATACGAGCAGTACTTC
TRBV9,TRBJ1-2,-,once,CASSVATGPEYGYTF,TGTGCCAGCAGCGTAGCTACGGGTCCCGAATATGGCTACACCTTC
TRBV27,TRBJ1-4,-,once,CASSLSGGKEKLFF,TGTGCCAGCAGTTTATCCGGAGGCAAAGAAAAACTGTTTTTT
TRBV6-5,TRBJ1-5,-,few,CASSQVSNQPQHF,TGTGCCAGCAGTCAGGTTAGCAATCAGCCCCAGCATTTT
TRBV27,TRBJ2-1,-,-,CASSPDGRRYNEQFF,TGTGCCAGCAGTCCGGACGGGAGAAGGTACAATGAGCAGTTCTTC
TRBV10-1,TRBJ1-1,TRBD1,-,CASSEDRGLNTEAFF,TGCGCCAGCAGTGAGGACAGGGGGTTGAACACTGAAGCTTTCTTT
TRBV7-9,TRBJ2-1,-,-,CASSPWEEEQFF,TGTGCCAGCAGCCCTTGGGAGGAGGAGCAGTTCTTC
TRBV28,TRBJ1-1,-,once,CASSFGTVNTEAFF,TGTGCCAGCAGTTTTGGGACGGTGAACACTGAAGCTTTCTTT
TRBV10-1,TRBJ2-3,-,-,CASSEAGPPRTQYF,TGCGCCAGCAGTGAGGCGGGACCCCCGAGGACGCAGTATTTT
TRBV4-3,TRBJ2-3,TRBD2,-,CASSQEGREGTDTQYF,TGCGCCAGCAGCCAAGAGGGGCGGGAGGGCACAGATACGCAGTATTTT
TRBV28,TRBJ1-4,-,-,CASSLYQGSVEKLFF,TGTGCCAGCAGTTTATATCAGGGGTCGGTTGAAAAACTGTTTTTT
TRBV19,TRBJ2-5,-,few,CASRQSGETQYF,TGTGCCAGTAGACAGTCCGGAGAGACCCAGTACTTC
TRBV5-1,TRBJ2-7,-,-,CASSPRGATVYEQYF,TGCGCCAGCAGCCCCCGTGGCGCGACAGTCTACGAGCAGTACTTC
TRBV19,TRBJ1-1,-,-,CASSILTGSRAEAFF,TGTGCCAGTAGTATCCTTACAGGGTCTAGGGCTGAAGCTTTCTTT
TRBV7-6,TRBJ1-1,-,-,CASSLGSGVSNTEAFF,TGTGCCAGCAGCTTAGGGTCGGGGGTTTCGAACACTGAAGCTTTCTTT
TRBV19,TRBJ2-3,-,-,CASSTSGLINTDTQYF,TGTGCCAGTAGTACGAGCGGGCTGATTAACACAGATACGCAGTATTTT
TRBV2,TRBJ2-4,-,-,CASSVEGAKNIQYF,TGTGCCAGCAGTGTAGAGGGTGCCAAAAACATTCAGTACTTC
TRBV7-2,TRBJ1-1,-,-,CASSFRQLNTEAFF,TGTGCCAGCAGCTTCCGCCAGCTGAACACTGAAGCTTTCTTT
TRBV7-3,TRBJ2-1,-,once,CASSLGRRGYNEQFF,TGTGCCAGCAGCTTGGGTCGGAGGGGGTACAATGAGCAGTTCTTC
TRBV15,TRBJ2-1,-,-,CATSPLVAETSYNEQFF,TGTGCCACCAGCCCTCTGGTTGCGGAGACCTCCTACAATGAGCAGTTCTTC
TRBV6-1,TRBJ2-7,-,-,CASSEGIVQAPGEQYF,TGTGCCAGCAGTGAAGGGATAGTACAGGCCCCCGGCGAGCAGTACTTC
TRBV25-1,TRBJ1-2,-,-,CASSDTGYYGYTF,TGTGCCAGCAGTGACACAGGGTACTATGGCTACACCTTC
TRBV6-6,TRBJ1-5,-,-,CATLDFGGRQPQHF,TGTGCCACCCTAGATTTTGGGGGTCGTCAGCCCCAGCATTTT
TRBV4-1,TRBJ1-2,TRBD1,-,CASSQEGTGNYGYTF,TGCGCCAGCAGCCAAGAGGGGACAGGGAACTATGGCTACACCTTC
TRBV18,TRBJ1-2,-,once,CASSPKTAAYGYTF,TGTGCCAGCTCACCTAAAACTGCCGCCTATGGCTACACCTTC
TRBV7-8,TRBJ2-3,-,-,CASSLDAGTTDTQYF,TGTGCCAGCAGCTTAGATGCAGGGACCACAGATACGCAGTATTTT
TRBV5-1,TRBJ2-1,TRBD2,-,CASSLPGLAASYNEQFF,TGCGCCAGCAGCTTACCGGGACTAGCGGCCTCCTACAATGAGCAGTTCTTC
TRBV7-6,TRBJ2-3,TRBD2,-,CASSSTSGATDTQYF,TGTGCCAGCAGCTCAACTAGCGGGGCCACAGATACGCAGTATTTT